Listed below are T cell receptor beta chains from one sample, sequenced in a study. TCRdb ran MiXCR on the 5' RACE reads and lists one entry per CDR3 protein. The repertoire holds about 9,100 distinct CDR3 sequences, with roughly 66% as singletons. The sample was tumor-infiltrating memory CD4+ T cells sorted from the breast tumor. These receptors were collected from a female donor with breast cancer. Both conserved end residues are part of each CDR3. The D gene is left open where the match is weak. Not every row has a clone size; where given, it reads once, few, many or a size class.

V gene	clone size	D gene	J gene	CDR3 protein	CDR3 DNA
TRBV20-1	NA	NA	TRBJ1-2	CSASQQANYGYTF	TGCAGTGCTAGCCAACAGGCTAACTATGGCTACACCTTC
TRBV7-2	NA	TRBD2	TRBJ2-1	CASSLLGLAGVNEQFF	TGTGCCAGCAGCCTTTTAGGTCTAGCGGGAGTAAATGAGCAGTTCTTC
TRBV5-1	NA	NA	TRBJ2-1	CASSQPGKDEQFF	TGCGCCAGCAGCCAACCCGGCAAGGACGAGCAGTTCTTC
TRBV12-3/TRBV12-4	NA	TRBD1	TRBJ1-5	CASRRGDRNQPQHF	TGTGCCAGCCGCAGGGGGGACAGAAATCAGCCCCAGCATTTT
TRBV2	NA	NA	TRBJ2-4	CATRRDDIQYF	TGTGCCACCCGGAGGGATGACATTCAGTACTTC
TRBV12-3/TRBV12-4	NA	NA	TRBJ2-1	CASSLRGIGNEQFF	TGTGCCAGCAGTTTAAGGGGGATCGGCAATGAGCAGTTCTTC
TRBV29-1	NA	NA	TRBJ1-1	CSVGTANTEAFF	TGCAGCGTTGGGACGGCGAACACTGAAGCTTTCTTT
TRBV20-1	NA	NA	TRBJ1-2	CSVVRGTHYGYTF	TGCAGTGTGGTCCGCGGGACCCACTATGGCTACACCTTC
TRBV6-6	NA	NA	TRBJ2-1	CASSYRGLVNNEQFF	TGTGCCAGCAGTTACAGGGGTCTAGTCAACAATGAGCAGTTCTTC
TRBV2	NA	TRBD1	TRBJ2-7	CASTRAGGPYEQYF	TGTGCCAGCACCCGCGCAGGGGGTCCGTACGAGCAGTACTTC
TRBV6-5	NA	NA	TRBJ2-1	CASSSHEVNEQFF	TGTGCCAGCAGTTCCCATGAAGTCAATGAGCAGTTCTTC
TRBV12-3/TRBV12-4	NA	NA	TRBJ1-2	CASSLGMDVGYTF	TGTGCCAGCAGTTTAGGAATGGACGTAGGCTACACCTTC
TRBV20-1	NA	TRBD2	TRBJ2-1	CSASLAGDINGQFF	TGCAGTGCTAGCCTAGCGGGAGATATCAATGGGCAGTTCTTC
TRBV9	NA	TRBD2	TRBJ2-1	CASSVGSAGVKYNEQFF	TGTGCCAGCAGCGTAGGGTCAGCGGGAGTCAAGTACAATGAGCAGTTCTTC
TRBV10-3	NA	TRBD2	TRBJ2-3	CAISEGDYQDADTQYF	TGCGCCATCAGTGAAGGGGACTATCAGGACGCAGATACGCAGTATTTT
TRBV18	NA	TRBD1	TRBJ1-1	CASSLTGDTEAFF	TGTGCCAGCTCACTGACAGGGGACACTGAAGCTTTCTTT
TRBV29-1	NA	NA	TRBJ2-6	CSVVPNSGANVLTF	TGCAGCGTTGTTCCGAACTCTGGGGCCAACGTCCTGACTTTC
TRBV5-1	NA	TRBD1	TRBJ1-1	CASSLFPGQGTEAFF	TGCGCCAGCAGCTTGTTCCCGGGACAGGGGACTGAAGCTTTCTTT
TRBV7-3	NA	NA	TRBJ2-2	CASSLGVNTGELFF	TGTGCCAGCAGCTTGGGGGTGAACACCGGGGAGCTGTTTTTT
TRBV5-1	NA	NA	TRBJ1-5	CASSLDGQNQPQHF	TGCGCCAGCAGCTTGGACGGACAGAATCAGCCCCAGCATTTT
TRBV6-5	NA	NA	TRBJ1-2	CASSYATNYGYTF	TGTGCCAGCAGTTACGCGACAAACTATGGCTACACCTTC
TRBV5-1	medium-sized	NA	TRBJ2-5	CASSLVSGQETQYF	TGCGCCAGCAGCTTGGTCAGCGGCCAAGAGACCCAGTACTTC
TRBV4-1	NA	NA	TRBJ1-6	CASSRISGVGSPLHF	TGCGCCAGCAGCCGAATCTCAGGGGTGGGTTCACCCCTCCACTTT
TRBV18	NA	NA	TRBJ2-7	CASSPPSAATYEQYF	TGTGCCAGCTCACCACCCTCGGCGGCCACCTACGAGCAGTACTTC
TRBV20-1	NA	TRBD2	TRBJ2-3	CSAGPTSGGSDTQYF	TGCAGTGCTGGCCCGACTAGCGGGGGGTCAGATACGCAGTACTTT
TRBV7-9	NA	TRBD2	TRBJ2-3	CASSRTSGSTDTQYF	TGTGCCAGCAGCCGGACTAGCGGGAGCACAGATACGCAGTATTTT
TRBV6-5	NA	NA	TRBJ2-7	CASSSRDGSSYEQYF	TGTGCCAGCAGTTCAAGGGACGGGAGCTCCTACGAGCAGTACTTC
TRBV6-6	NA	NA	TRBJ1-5	CASSPLAGSSQPQHF	TGTGCCAGCAGTCCTCTAGCAGGGTCCAGTCAGCCCCAGCATTTT
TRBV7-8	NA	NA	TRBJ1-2	CASSLGSYGYTF	TGTGCCAGCAGCCTCGGCAGCTATGGCTACACCTTC
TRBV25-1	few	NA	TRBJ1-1	CASSDTVRGAEAFF	TGTGCCAGCAGTGATACGGTGAGGGGCGCTGAAGCTTTCTTT
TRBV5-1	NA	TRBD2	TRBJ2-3	CASSSGLAGDTQYF	TGCGCCAGCAGCTCCGGACTAGCGGGTGATACGCAGTATTTT
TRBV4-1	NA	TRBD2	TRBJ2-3	CASSQIGLAVPTDTQYF	TGCGCCAGCAGCCAGATAGGACTAGCGGTGCCCACAGATACGCAGTATTTT
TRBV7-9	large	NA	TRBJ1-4	CASSRFNEKLFF	TGTGCCAGCAGCCGATTTAATGAAAAACTGTTTTTT
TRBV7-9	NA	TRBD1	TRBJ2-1	CASSLEGDSNEQFF	TGTGCCAGCAGCTTAGAGGGGGACAGCAATGAGCAGTTCTTC
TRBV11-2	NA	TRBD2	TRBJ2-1	CASSLVTSGRTNEQFF	TGTGCCAGCAGCTTAGTGACTAGCGGGAGGACCAATGAGCAGTTCTTC
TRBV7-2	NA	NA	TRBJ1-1	CASSLGPNNSEAFF	TGTGCCAGCAGCTTAGGGCCTAACAATTCCGAAGCTTTCTTT
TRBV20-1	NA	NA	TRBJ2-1	CSAREDNEQFF	TGCAGTGCTAGAGAAGACAATGAGCAGTTCTTC
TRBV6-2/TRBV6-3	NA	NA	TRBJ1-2	CASSYPDRPPRGRGYTF	TGTGCCAGCAGTTACCCAGACCGACCACCCAGGGGCCGGGGCTACACCTTC
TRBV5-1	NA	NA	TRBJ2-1	CASSFTGTHAGDEQFF	TGCGCCAGCAGCTTCACCGGGACACATGCGGGTGATGAGCAGTTCTTC
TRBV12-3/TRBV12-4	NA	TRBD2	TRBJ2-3	CASSPTLAGGAGTDTQYF	TGTGCCAGCAGTCCGACTCTAGCGGGGGGCGCCGGCACAGATACGCAGTATTTT
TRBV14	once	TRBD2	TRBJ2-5	CASSRSSGRRETQYF	TGTGCCAGCAGCCGGAGTAGCGGGCGCCGGGAGACCCAGTACTTC
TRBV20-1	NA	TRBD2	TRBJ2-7	CSASGGVYEQYF	TGCAGTGCAAGCGGGGGGGTTTACGAGCAGTACTTC
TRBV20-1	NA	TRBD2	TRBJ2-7	CSADRHGGDYEQYF	TGCAGTGCTGACCGCCACGGGGGGGACTACGAGCAGTACTTC
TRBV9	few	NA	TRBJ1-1	CASSPMVGEAFF	TGTGCCAGCAGCCCCATGGTTGGTGAAGCTTTCTTT